Given below is one TCR beta chain in context. Its cognate antigen is unknown. Construction of the TCR beta libraries employed iRepertoire HTBI primers in conjunction with Arm-PCR of CDR3 regions. Each CDR3 protein gets one entry after TCRdb re-called the multiplex PCR reads with MiXCR. This sample has about 440,000 distinct CDR3 sequences, with around 14% found just once. Specified time point: newly diagnosed GD, antithyroid drugs for less than 3 months. The TCR library was made from RNA that had been extracted from PBMCs in TRIzol. The authors diagnosed Graves' disease using American Thyroid Association guidelines. The CDR3 is 14 amino acids. CDR1 is SNHLY and CDR2 is FYNNEI in the germline V gene. V was pared by 7 bases and J by 4 bases, with 16 bases between. This entry belongs to a study of regulatory T cells in long-lasting Graves disease. Regarding the study as a whole: The number of shared public clonotypes was higher in persistent patients (about 3,000) than new patients (approximately 1,000). It was in persistent disease that TRBV28, TRBJ1-2 and TRBJ2-5 were favored.

These data were also reused for a study on T cells in Graves' hyperthyroidism and ophthalmopathy. That report notes: An absence of ophthalmopathy progression within 18 months meant stable Graves' hyperthyroidism.

J is TRBJ2-5 and V is TRBV2; D may correspond to TRBD1 or TRBD2 (6 bases each). The sample consisted of peripheral blood mononuclear cells (PBMCs), taken at new diagnosis, from a patient treated with antithyroid drugs. This TCR came from a young woman with Graves disease. CDR3 coding DNA: TGTGCCAGCAACCAGAAAGGGGGGCCAGAGACCCAGTACTTC. Its translation: CASNQKGGPETQYF.